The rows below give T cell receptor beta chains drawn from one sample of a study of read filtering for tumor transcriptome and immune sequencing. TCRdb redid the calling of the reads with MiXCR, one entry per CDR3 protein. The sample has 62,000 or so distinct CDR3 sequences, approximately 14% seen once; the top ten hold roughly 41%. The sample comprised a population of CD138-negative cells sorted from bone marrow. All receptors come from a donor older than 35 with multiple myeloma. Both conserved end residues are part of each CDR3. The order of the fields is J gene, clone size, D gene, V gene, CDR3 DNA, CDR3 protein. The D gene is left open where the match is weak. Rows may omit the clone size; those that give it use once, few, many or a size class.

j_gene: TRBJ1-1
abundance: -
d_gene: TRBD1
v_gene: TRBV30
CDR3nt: TGTGCCTGGGACGGACAGGGGAAGAACACTGAAGCTTTCTTT
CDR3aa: CAWDGQGKNTEAFF

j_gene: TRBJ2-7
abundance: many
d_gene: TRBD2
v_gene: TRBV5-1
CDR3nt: TGTGCCAGCAGTCCCTTAGCGGGAGCCTACGAGCAGTACTTC
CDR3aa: CASSPLAGAYEQYF

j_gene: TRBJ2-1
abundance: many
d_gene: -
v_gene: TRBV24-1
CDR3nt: TGTGCCACCAGTGAGTACAGGGGGGGTGAGCAGTTCTTC
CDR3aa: CATSEYRGGEQFF

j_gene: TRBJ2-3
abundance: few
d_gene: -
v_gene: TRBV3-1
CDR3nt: TGTGCCAGCAGTACGGGGCCAAGCCGCCTCACAGATACGCAGTATTTT
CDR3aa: CASSTGPSRLTDTQYF

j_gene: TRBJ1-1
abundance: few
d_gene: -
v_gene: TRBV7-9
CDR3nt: TGTGCCAGCAGCTTCCCCCGTACAGCGAACACTGAAGCTTTCTTT
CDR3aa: CASSFPRTANTEAFF

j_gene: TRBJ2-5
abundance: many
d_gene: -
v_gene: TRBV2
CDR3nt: TGTGCCAGCAGTGAAAGGGACTGGGTGGGGTTAGAGACCCAGTACTTC
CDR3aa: CASSERDWVGLETQYF

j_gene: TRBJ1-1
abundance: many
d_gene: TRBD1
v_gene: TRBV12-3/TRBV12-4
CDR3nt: TGTGCCAGCAGTACCCACAGGGGCAACACTGAAGCTTTCTTT
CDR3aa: CASSTHRGNTEAFF

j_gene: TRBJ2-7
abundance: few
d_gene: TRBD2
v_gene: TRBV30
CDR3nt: TGTGCCTGCAAGCGGGACTACGAGCAGTACTTC
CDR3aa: CACKRDYEQYF

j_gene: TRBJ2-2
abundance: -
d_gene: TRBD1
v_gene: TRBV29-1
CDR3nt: TGCAGCGTTAACAGACAGGGGGACACCGGGGAGCTGTTTTTT
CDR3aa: CSVNRQGDTGELFF

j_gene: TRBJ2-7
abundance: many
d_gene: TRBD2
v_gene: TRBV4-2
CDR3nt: TGTGCCAGCAGCCAAGATGGACTAGCGGGAGTGGTCGAGCAGTACTTC
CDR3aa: CASSQDGLAGVVEQYF

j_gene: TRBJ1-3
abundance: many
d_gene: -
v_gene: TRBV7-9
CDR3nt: TGTGCCAGCAGCCAGGATACTGGCGGGGAGTACTCTGGAAACACCATATATTTT
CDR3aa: CASSQDTGGEYSGNTIYF

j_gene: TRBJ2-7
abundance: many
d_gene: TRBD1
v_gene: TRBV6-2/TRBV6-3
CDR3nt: TGTGCCAGCAGTCCCGGACAGGGAGTCCACGAGCAGTACTTC
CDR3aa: CASSPGQGVHEQYF

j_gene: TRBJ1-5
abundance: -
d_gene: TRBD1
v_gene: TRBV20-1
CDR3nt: TGCAGTGCTAGAGGGGGGACAGGGGCCAGGAGGGGCAATCAGCCCCAGCATTTT
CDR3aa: CSARGGTGARRGNQPQHF

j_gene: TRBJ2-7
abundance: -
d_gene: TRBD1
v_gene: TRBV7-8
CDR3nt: TGTGCCAGCAGCTTAGCCCCCCCCGAGGACAGGGCCTACGAGCAGTACTTC
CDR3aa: CASSLAPPEDRAYEQYF

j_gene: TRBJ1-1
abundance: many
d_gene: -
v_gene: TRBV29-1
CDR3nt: TGCAGCGTTGGGGCAGCGGTTAACACTGAAGCTTTCTTT
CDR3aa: CSVGAAVNTEAFF

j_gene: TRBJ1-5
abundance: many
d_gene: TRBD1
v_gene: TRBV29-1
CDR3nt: TGCAGCGTTGGGACAGGGAGTCAGCCCCAGCATTTT
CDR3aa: CSVGTGSQPQHF

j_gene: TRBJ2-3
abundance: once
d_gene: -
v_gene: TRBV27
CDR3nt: TGTGCCAGCACCACAGGGTTCTCAGATACGCAGTATTTT
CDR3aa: CASTTGFSDTQYF

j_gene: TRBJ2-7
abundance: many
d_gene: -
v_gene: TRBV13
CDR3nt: TGTGCCAGCAGCTTCCAGGGGACCTACGAGCAGTACTTC
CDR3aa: CASSFQGTYEQYF

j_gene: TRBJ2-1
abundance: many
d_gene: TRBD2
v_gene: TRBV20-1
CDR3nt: TGCAGTGCGAGACTAGCGGGAGGTTTAGGGAATGAGCAGTTCTTC
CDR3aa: CSARLAGGLGNEQFF

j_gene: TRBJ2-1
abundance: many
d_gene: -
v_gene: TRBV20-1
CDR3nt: TGCAGTGCTCCGGACATGAGCTCCTACAATGAGCAGTTCTTC
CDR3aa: CSAPDMSSYNEQFF

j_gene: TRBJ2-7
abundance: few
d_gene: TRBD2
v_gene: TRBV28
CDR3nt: TGTGCCAGCAGACCTACTAGCGGGAGGACCCACGAGCAGTACTTC
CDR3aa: CASRPTSGRTHEQYF

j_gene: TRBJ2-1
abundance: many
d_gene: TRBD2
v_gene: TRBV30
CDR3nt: TGTGCCTGGAGTGTAGGTCCAGTAGCGGGGGGACACAATGAGCAGTTCTTC
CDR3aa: CAWSVGPVAGGHNEQFF

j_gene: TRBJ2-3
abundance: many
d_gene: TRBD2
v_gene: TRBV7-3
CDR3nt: TGTGCCAGCGAGCGGGAGTGGGGAGATACGCAGTATTTT
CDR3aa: CASEREWGDTQYF

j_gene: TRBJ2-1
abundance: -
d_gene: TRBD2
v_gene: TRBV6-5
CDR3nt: TGTGCCAGCAGTGATGGGGTAGCGGGAGACTACAATGAGCAGTTCTTC
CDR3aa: CASSDGVAGDYNEQFF

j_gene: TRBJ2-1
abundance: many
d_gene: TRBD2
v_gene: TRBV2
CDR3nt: TGTGCCAGCAGTGCTAGCGGGATGTTCGATGAGCAGTTCTTC
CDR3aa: CASSASGMFDEQFF

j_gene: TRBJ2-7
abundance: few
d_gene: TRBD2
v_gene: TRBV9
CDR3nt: TGTGCCAGCAGCGTTTCCAGCGGGAGTACTTATGAGCAGTACTTC
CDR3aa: CASSVSSGSTYEQYF

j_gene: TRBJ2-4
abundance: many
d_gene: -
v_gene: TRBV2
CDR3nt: TGTGCCAGCAGTGGAAACAGGGAAGCCAAAAACATTCAGTACTTC
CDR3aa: CASSGNREAKNIQYF

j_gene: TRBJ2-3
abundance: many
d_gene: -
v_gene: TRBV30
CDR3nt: TGTGCCTGGAGTGTACTCGGGGGCGCAGATACGCAGTATTTT
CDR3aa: CAWSVLGGADTQYF

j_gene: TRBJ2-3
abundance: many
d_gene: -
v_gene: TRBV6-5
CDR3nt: TGTGCCAGCAGTTACGACGGAGATACGCAGTATTTT
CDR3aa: CASSYDGDTQYF

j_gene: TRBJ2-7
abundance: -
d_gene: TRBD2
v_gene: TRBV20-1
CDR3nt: TGCAGTGCTAGAACTAGCGGGAGGAGGTACGAGCAGTACTTC
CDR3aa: CSARTSGRRYEQYF

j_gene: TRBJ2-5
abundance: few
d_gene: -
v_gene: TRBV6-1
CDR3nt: TGTGCCACGAAGGTGGGTCGCGGGACACAAGAGACCCAGTACTTC
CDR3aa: CATKVGRGTQETQYF

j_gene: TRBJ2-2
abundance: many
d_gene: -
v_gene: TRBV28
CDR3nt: TGTGCCAGCAGTTTGTTAGGGCCACCGAACACCGGGGAGCTGTTTTTT
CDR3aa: CASSLLGPPNTGELFF

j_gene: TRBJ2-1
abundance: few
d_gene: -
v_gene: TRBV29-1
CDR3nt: TGCAGCGTCGCGGGGGATGGACAGGGCTCCTACAATGAGCAGTTCTTC
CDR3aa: CSVAGDGQGSYNEQFF

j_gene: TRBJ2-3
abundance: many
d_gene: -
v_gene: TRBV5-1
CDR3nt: TGCGCCAGCAGCTTGTTCGTTACAGATACGCAGTATTTT
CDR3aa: CASSLFVTDTQYF

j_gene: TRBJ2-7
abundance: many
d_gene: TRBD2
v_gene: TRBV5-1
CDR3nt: TGCGCCAGCAGCGTGGCGGGGGGGGCCGGCGAGCAGTACTTC
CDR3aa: CASSVAGGAGEQYF

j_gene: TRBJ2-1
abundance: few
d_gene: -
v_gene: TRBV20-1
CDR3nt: TGCAGTCCTAGGAGGACCACCAACAATGAGCAGTTCTTC
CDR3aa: CSPRRTTNNEQFF

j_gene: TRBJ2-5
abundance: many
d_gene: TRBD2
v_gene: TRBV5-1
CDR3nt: TGCGCCAGCAGCCCTCGGGGTATAGCTAGCGGGAGTCGGGGAGAGACCCAGTACTTC
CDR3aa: CASSPRGIASGSRGETQYF

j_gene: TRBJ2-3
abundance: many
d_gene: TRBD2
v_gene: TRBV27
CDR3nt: TGTGCCAGCAGACCGGGACTAGCCGATACGCAGTATTTT
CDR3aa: CASRPGLADTQYF

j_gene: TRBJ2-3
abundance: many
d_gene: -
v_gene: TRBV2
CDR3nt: TGTGCCAGCAGTGTTGGGACTAGCACAGATACGCAGTATTTT
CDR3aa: CASSVGTSTDTQYF

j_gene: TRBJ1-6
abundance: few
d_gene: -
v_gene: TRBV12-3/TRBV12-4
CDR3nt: TGTGCCAGCAGTCCCAAGTTCGGCTCACCCCTCCACTTT
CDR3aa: CASSPKFGSPLHF

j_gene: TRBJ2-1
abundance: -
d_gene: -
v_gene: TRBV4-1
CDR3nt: TGCGCCGGCAGCCAAAATCTGGGGGGATCCTACAATGAGCAGTTCTTC
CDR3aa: CAGSQNLGGSYNEQFF

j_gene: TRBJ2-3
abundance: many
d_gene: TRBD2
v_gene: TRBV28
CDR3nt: TGTGCCAGCATCCCACCCTTAGCGGGAGGGAACACAGATACGCAGTATTTT
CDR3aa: CASIPPLAGGNTDTQYF

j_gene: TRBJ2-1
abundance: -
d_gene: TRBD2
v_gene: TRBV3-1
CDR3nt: TGTGCCAGCAGCCAGGGACTAGCGGGAGGGCCAAGATTCTTC
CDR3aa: CASSQGLAGGPRFF

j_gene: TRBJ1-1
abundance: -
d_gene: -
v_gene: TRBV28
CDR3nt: TGTGCCAGCAGTCGACACAGGGATGGGATGGCTGAAGCTTTCTTT
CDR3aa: CASSRHRDGMAEAFF

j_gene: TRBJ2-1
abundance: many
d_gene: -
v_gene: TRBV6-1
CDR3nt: TGTGCCAGCAGGACCTTTGCAGGGGGGGTCCTAAATGAGCAGTTCTTC
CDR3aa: CASRTFAGGVLNEQFF

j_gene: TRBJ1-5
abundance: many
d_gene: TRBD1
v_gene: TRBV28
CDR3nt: TGTGCCAGCTACAGCGGGACAGGATACAATCAGCCCCAGCATTTT
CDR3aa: CASYSGTGYNQPQHF

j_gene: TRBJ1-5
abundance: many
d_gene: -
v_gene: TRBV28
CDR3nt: TGTGCCAGCAGTCCGGGGACCCGATCAGGGAGGAAGCCCCAGCATTTT
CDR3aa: CASSPGTRSGRKPQHF

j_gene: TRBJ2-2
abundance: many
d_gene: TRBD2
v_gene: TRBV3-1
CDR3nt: TGTGCCAGCAGCCAGACTAGCGGGAGTGGGGAGCTGTTTTTT
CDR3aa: CASSQTSGSGELFF

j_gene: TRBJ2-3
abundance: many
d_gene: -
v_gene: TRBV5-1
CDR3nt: TGCGCCAGCAGCTTGGTGGCCCGGGGTCCCACAGATACGCAGTATTTT
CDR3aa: CASSLVARGPTDTQYF

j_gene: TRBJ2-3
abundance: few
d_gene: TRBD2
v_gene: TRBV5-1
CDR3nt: TGCGCCAGCAGCTACACCGGGACTAGCGGCACAGATACGCAGTATTTT
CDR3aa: CASSYTGTSGTDTQYF

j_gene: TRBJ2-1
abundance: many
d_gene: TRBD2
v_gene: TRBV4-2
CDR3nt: TGTGCCAGCAGCCAAGATGGTCAGGTGGCGGGAGGCTCCTACAATGAGCAGTTCTTC
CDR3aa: CASSQDGQVAGGSYNEQFF

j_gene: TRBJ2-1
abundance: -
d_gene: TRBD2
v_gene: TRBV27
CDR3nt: TGTGCCAGCAGCGAGTCGGCGGGAGGGCCTGATGAGCAGTTCTTC
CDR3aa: CASSESAGGPDEQFF

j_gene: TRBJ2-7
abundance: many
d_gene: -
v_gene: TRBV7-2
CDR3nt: TGTGCCAGCAGCTTCGACCATTACTCCTACGAGCAGTACTTC
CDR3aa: CASSFDHYSYEQYF

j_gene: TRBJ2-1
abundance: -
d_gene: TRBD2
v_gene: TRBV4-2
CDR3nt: TGTGCCAGCAGCCAAGATCGGGGAGGGGTTGAGCAGTTCTTC
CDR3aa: CASSQDRGGVEQFF

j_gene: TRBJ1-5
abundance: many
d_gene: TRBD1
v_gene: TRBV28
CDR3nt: TGTGCCAGCAGTTCGACCGGACAGGGCAGTTTTCAGCCCCAGCATTTT
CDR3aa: CASSSTGQGSFQPQHF

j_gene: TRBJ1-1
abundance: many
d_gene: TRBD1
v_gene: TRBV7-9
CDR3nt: TGTGCCAGCAGCTCCGATGGGACCAGGGGGACTGAAGCTTTCTTT
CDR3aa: CASSSDGTRGTEAFF

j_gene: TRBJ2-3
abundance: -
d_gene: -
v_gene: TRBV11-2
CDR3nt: TGTGCCAGCAGCGAGGCGGCGGGGACAGATACGCAGTATTTT
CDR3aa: CASSEAAGTDTQYF

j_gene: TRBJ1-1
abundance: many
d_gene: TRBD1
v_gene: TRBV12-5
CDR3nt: TGTGCTAGTGGTCTGGGATCGGGACAGGGTTTCTCAATCCACACTGAAGCTTTCTTT
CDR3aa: CASGLGSGQGFSIHTEAFF

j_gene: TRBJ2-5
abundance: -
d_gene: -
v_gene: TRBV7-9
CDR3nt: TGTGCCAGCAGCTTAGCGGCCAATGAGGCCCAGTACTTC
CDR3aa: CASSLAANEAQYF